This T cell receptor beta chain was found in a study of neurological immune-mediated disorders. Study observations and caveats: Patients with HTLV-1-associated myelopathy showed the most TCR clonal expansion. Those with multiple sclerosis showed the least, falling below healthy controls.

At least ten counts were recorded for this clonotype. The antigen remains undetermined. As for the cDNA, it was generated by 5'RACE with 10-nucleotide random UMIs. TCRdb re-called the 5' RACE reads through MiXCR, storing one row per CDR3 protein. This sample has about 59,000 distinct CDR3 sequences, with approximately 25% found just once. Sample time point: technical triplicate 2. The unsorted libraries originated from 2 million PBMCs kept at -80 C. Germline assignment: CDR1 KGHSH and CDR2 LQKENI. Trimming removed 2 bases from V and 0 bases from J, with 13 bases in between. This CDR3 spans 16 amino acids.

The sequence was collected from a man aged 55-75 years with HTLV-1-associated myelopathy (HAM/TSP). The V call is TRBV18, the J call TRBJ1-1; D perhaps matches TRBD1 (5 bases). Sequences were obtained from PBMCs. CDR3 residues: CASSPSTGTMNTEAFF. CDR3 DNA: TGTGCCAGCTCACCATCCACAGGAACCATGAACACTGAAGCTTTCTTT.